This TCR beta chain is from a study of Tregs in tolerant kidney transplant recipients. CDR3 length equals 13 residues. CDR1 is SQVTM and CDR2 is ANQGSEA in the germline V gene. With 2 bases removed from V and 2 bases from J, the gap between germline ends came to 10 bases. TCRdb's table, derived via immunoSEQ multiplex PCR, lists solely in-frame clones and lacks some. This table has some 90,000 clones, around 94% appearing once. The chain employs TRBV29-1 and TRBJ2-7; D gene uncertain. The receptor was isolated from a human donor in good health. Sequencing was carried out using CD8+ T cells from blood. The chain's CDR3 is CSVETRTPYEQYF. CDR3 nucleotides: TGCAGCGTTGAAACCAGGACGCCCTACGAGCAGTACTTC.